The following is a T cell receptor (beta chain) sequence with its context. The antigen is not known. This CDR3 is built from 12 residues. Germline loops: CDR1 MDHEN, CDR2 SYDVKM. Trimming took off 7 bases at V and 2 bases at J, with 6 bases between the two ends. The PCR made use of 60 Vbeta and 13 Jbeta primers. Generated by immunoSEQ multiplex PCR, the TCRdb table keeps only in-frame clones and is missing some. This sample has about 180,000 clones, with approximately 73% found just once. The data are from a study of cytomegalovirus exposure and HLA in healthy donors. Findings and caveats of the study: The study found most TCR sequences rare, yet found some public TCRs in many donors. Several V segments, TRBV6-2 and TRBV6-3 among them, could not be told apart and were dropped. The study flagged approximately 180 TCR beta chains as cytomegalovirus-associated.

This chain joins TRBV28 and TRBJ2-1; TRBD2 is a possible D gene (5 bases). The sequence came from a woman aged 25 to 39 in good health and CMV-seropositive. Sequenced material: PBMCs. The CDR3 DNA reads TGTGCCAGCACCGGGACCTACAATGAGCAGTTCTTC. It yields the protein CASTGTYNEQFF.